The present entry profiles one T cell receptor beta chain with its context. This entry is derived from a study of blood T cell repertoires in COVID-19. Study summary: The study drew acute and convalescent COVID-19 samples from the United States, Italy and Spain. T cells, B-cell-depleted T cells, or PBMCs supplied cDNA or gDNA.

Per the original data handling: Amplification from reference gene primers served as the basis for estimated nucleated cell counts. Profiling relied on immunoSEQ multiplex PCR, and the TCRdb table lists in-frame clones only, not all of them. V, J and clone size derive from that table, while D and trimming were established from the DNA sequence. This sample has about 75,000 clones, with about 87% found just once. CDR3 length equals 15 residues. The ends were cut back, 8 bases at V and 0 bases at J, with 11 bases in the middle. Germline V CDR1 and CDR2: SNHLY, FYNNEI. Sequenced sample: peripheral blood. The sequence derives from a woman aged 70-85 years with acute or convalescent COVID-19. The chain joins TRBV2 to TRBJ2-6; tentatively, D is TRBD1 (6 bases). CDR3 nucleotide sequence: TGTGCCAGCCGGGACACCCGCTCTGGGGCCAACGTCCTGACTTTC. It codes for CASRDTRSGANVLTF. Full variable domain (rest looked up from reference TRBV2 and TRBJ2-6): EPEVTQTPSHQVTQMGQEVILRCVPISNHLYFYWYRQILGQKVEFLVSFYNNEISEKSEIFDDQFSVERPDGSNFTLKIRSTKLEDSAMYFCASRDTRSGANVLTFGAGSRLTVL.